The 25 T cell receptor beta chains reported below all come from one sample, sequenced in a study of T cells in Graves' hyperthyroidism and ophthalmopathy (dated by TCRdb to between 2017 and 2020). The library was made by multiplex PCR. For sequencing, an Illumina HiSeq 2000 was employed. Amplification of TCR beta CDR3 regions was carried out from RNA transcripts. The first round of RT-PCR for the TCR CDR3 was performed with the HTBI primer set and the Qiagen OneStep RT-PCR kit. TCRdb itself trimmed the public reads at Q25 with fastp, ran MiXCR and retained productive beta chains. Identical CDR3 proteins give one entry, which carries the most common genes and DNA. Across this sample there are a few hundred thousand distinct CDR3 sequences, with less than 20% seen only once. The top ten clonotypes cover 35% to 45% of the sample. Sequencing was carried out using blood. Receptors originate from a man younger than 35 with Graves' ophthalmopathy.

This rearrangement joins TRBV6-1 to TRBJ1-1; D is unclear. Deletions cut 1 base from V and 0 bases from J, with 9 bases between. This CDR3 has 15 amino acids. Germline CDR1 is MNHNS and CDR2 is SASEGT. CDR3 DNA: TGTGCCAGCAGTGAAGATCGGCCGGTGAACACTGAAGCTTTCTTT. Amino acid sequence: CASSEDRPVNTEAFF.

This clonotype was recorded many times. The rearrangement uses TRBV6-1 and TRBJ2-3; TRBD2 matches at 9 bases. CDR1 is MNHNS and CDR2 is SASEGT in the germline V gene. The CDR3 extends over 15 amino acids. V was pared by 1 base and J by 3 bases, with 2 bases of the junction left unmatched. The DNA for the CDR3 is TGTGCCAGCAGTGAAGAAGCGGGGGGTACAGATACGCAGTATTTT. The encoded protein is CASSEEAGGTDTQYF.

The gene calls are TRBV20-1 and TRBJ2-2; D is possibly TRBD2 (5 bases). Germline CDR1 DFQATT, CDR2 SNEGSKA (reference sequence). Trimming took 6 bases from V and 13 from J, leaving 15 bases between them. The CDR3 extends over 11 amino acids. The CDR3 here is CSADPGNRLFF. The CDR3 DNA is TGCAGTGCAGACCCCGGGAATAGGCTGTTTTTT.

This clonotype was counted many times. The chain couples TRBV2 to TRBJ2-1, with unresolved D. The V gene's germline CDR1 is SNHLY and CDR2 FYNNEI. This CDR3 spans 12 amino acids. Trimming removed 2 bases at V and 7 bases at J, with 6 bases between. The CDR3 DNA reads as TGTGCCAGCAGTGAATGGGGAAATGAGCAGTTCTTC. It encodes CASSEWGNEQFF.

In its sample, this clonotype was seen many times. This chain links TRBV20-1 with TRBJ2-5; D gene uncertain. This CDR3 comprises 12 residues. Germline V gene lookup returns CDR1 DFQATT and CDR2 SNEGSKA (reference sequence). Trimming took 3 bases from V and 4 from J, leaving 9 bases between them. CDR3 sequence (DNA): TGCAGTGCTAGTCGCTGGACAGAGACCCAGTACTTC. It translates to CSASRWTETQYF.

The gene calls are TRBV10-3 and TRBJ1-2; the D gene is possibly TRBD1 (5 bases). Germline CDR1 is ENHRY and CDR2 is SYGVKD. Trimming shortened V by 4 bases and J by 4 bases, and 13 bases separated the two germline ends. The CDR3 loop spans 14 amino acids. CDR3 sequence reads: CAISAGGGIYGYTF. The CDR3 coding sequence is TGTGCCATCAGTGCGGGGGGGGGAATCTATGGCTACACCTTC.

Many counts were recorded for this clonotype. The chain has TRBV7-9 and TRBJ1-2; D gene unclear. Trimming removed 0 bases from V and 3 bases from J, with 8 bases in between. The length of the CDR3 is 14 residues. Germline-derived CDR1 and CDR2 are SEHNR and FQNEAQ (reference sequence). The CDR3 sequence is CASSLAGFDYGYTF. CDR3 DNA sequence: TGTGCCAGCAGCTTAGCCGGGTTTGACTATGGCTACACCTTC.

The gene calls are TRBV12-3 or TRBV12-4 and TRBJ2-6, with D hard to call. Deletions cut 3 bases from V and 1 base from J, with 10 bases between. The CDR3 contains 16 residues. Here the CDR3 DNA reads TGTGCCAGCAGTTTTGAGACTTGGTCTGGGGCCAACGTCCTGACTTTC. Translation: CASSFETWSGANVLTF.

This clonotype was detected ten times or more. The chain is built from TRBV7-2 and TRBJ1-5, with D maybe TRBD1 (5 bases). The CDR3 runs 15 residues. Germline assignment: CDR1 SGHTA and CDR2 FQGNSA. Trimming pared 0 bases from V and 3 bases from J, leaving 9 bases between. The chain's CDR3 is CASSLAKGYNQPQHF. The CDR3 DNA is TGTGCCAGCAGCTTAGCGAAGGGGTACAATCAGCCCCAGCATTTT.

The chain is built from TRBV19 and TRBJ2-2; 8 bases agree with TRBD1. The CDR3 extends over 14 amino acids. Germline assignment: CDR1 LNHDA and CDR2 SQIVND (reference sequence). Germline trimming cut 3 bases from V and 6 bases from J; bases unmatched to any gene: 3. The CDR3 sequence: CASSILDRAGELFF. In DNA, the CDR3 is TGTGCCAGTAGTATCCTGGACAGGGCCGGGGAGCTGTTTTTT.

This clonotype has ten or more counts. The V gene is TRBV27, the J gene TRBJ2-3, with TRBD2 as a possible D gene (6 bases). Germline assignment: CDR1 MNHEY and CDR2 SMNVEV (reference sequence). V was shortened by 4 bases and J by 2 bases, with 13 bases between the two germline ends. The CDR3 has 15 amino acids. As DNA, the CDR3 is TGTGCCAGCAGTTGGGTGGAGGGAGCCACAGATACGCAGTATTTT. This translates into CASSWVEGATDTQYF.

The genes are TRBV24-1 and TRBJ2-3; D is perhaps TRBD1 or TRBD2 (6 bases each). This CDR3 region has 17 residues. The germline V gene encodes CDR1 KGHDR and CDR2 SFDVKD. Deletions cut 0 bases from V and 6 bases from J, with 18 bases between. Here the CDR3 reads CATSDLVPGARLDTQYF. CDR3 bases: TGTGCCACCAGTGATTTGGTACCGGGGGCGCGATTGGATACGCAGTATTTT.

This clonotype was counted at least ten times. The J gene is TRBJ1-1, the V gene TRBV7-9; D is ambiguous. Germline CDR1 is SEHNR and CDR2 is FQNEAQ (reference sequence). The CDR3 extends over 14 amino acids. V shed 5 bases and J shed 1 base, with 11 bases lying between them. DNA for the CDR3: TGTGCCAGCAGCCCAGTGGTTCCGAACACTGAAGCTTTCTTT. Its protein is CASSPVVPNTEAFF.

This clonotype was counted ten times or more. The chain recombines TRBV28 with TRBJ1-5; the D gene is possibly TRBD1 (6 bases). The CDR3 contains 15 residues. The germline CDR1 and CDR2 sequences are MDHEN and SYDVKM. V lost 8 bases, J lost 1 base, and 15 bases lay in between. The CDR3 DNA reads as TGTGCCAGCTTGCCCGGGGGCGGAAGCAATCAGCCCCAGCATTTT. As protein: CASLPGGGSNQPQHF.

Many counts were recorded for this clonotype. The chain links TRBV11-2 to TRBJ2-1; the D gene is possibly TRBD2 (5 bases). The V end was cut by 0 bases, the J end by 2 bases, with 8 bases between. The CDR3 has 15 residues. The germline V gene has CDR1 SGHAT and CDR2 FQNNGV. The CDR3 nucleotides read TGTGCCAGCAGCTTAGAAGGAGGAGCCTACAATGAGCAGTTCTTC. Translated, it gives CASSLEGGAYNEQFF.

This clonotype was counted many times. J is TRBJ1-2 and V is TRBV12-3 or TRBV12-4; D ambiguous. Between the trimmed V and J ends, which lost 5 bases and 2 bases, there was a span of 9 bases. CDR3 length: 13 residues. The CDR3 DNA follows: TGTGCCAGCAGTCCTACCGACAACTATGGCTACACCTTC. Translating it yields CASSPTDNYGYTF.

This clonotype was observed many times. The V gene is TRBV7-8, the J gene TRBJ1-1, with 9 bases matching TRBD1. The CDR3 has 16 residues. The germline V gene encodes CDR1 SGHVS and CDR2 FQNEAQ. The V segment lost 0 bases and the J segment 1 base; nucleotides outside the gene matches: 3. The CDR3 DNA follows: TGTGCCAGCAGCTTAGCACAGGGGGCTCGGAACACTGAAGCTTTCTTT. Translation: CASSLAQGARNTEAFF.

This clonotype was seen repeatedly, ten times or more. The chain is built from TRBV6-1 and TRBJ1-2; perhaps TRBD1 as D (6 bases). There are 15 residues in the CDR3. V was cut by 7 bases and J by 6 bases, with 21 bases left in between. Germline V gene data show CDR1 as MNHNS and CDR2 as SASEGT. The CDR3 nucleotides are TGTGCCAGCACGCCGAACCCGGGACACCTAGATGGCTACACCTTC. Translation gives CASTPNPGHLDGYTF.

The table lists this clonotype with a few counts. This chain uses TRBV6-2 or TRBV6-3 with TRBJ1-1; perhaps TRBD1 as D (6 bases). V gave up 6 bases and J gave up 3 bases, with 11 bases separating them. The CDR3 length is 13 residues. Germline V CDR1 and CDR2: MNHEY, SVGEGT. CDR3 coding DNA: TGTGCCAGCAGAACAGAGGGGGACACTGAAGCTTTCTTT. Amino acids: CASRTEGDTEAFF.

This clonotype was counted only a few times. This chain connects TRBV5-6 to TRBJ2-7; D gene ambiguous. V was shortened by 0 bases and J by 5 bases, with 9 bases between the two germline ends. CDR1 SGHDT and CDR2 YYEEEE come from the germline V gene. The CDR3 sequence is 13 residues long. The CDR3 DNA reads as TGTGCCAGCAGCTTGGGTTTCAGAGACGAGCAGTACTTC. It codes for CASSLGFRDEQYF. The full variable domain, in which reference TRBV5-6 and TRBJ2-7 provide the parts outside the CDR3, is DAGVTQSPTHLIKTRGQQVTLRCSPKSGHDTVSWYQQALGQGPQFIFQYYEEEERQRGNFPDRFSGHQFPNYSSELNVNALLLGDSALYLCASSLGFRDEQYFGPGTRLTVT.

V is TRBV29-1 and J is TRBJ1-1; TRBD1 matches at 7 bases. Germline trimming cut 6 bases from V and 7 bases from J; bases unmatched to any gene: 11. Germline assignment: CDR1 SQVTM and CDR2 ANQGSEA. This CDR3 has 13 residues. The CDR3 coding sequence is TGCAGCGTGGGCGACAGGGAGTATAATGAAGCTTTCTTT. Translated: CSVGDREYNEAFF.

This clonotype showed up many times. The chain recombines TRBV7-9 with TRBJ2-1; 10 nucleotides agree with TRBD1. Per germline, CDR1 SEHNR and CDR2 FQNEAQ (reference sequence). Trimming removed 5 bases from V and 6 bases from J; junction bases left unmatched: 7. The CDR3 runs 15 residues. CDR3 loop: CASSGPGTGANEQFF. Here the CDR3 DNA reads TGTGCCAGCAGCGGCCCCGGGACAGGGGCCAATGAGCAGTTCTTC.

This clonotype was counted many times. The V gene is TRBV2, the J gene TRBJ1-2; D is perhaps TRBD1 (5 bases). CDR3 length: 13 residues. V lost 8 bases and J lost 4, with 14 bases in between. Germline CDR1 and CDR2: SNHLY and FYNNEI. CDR3 sequence: CASLGDRSYGYTF. The DNA for the CDR3 is TGTGCCAGCCTTGGGGACCGGTCCTATGGCTACACCTTC.

This clonotype was observed at least ten times. The chain uses TRBV5-8 and TRBJ2-3, with 7 bases that match TRBD2. V was pared by 4 bases and J by 2 bases, with 4 bases of the junction left unmatched. This CDR3 region has 14 residues. Germline V lookup: CDR1 SGHTS, CDR2 YDEGEE. The CDR3 DNA follows: TGTGCCAGCAGCAGGGGACTACACACAGATACGCAGTATTTT. Translated, it gives CASSRGLHTDTQYF.

This clonotype was counted many times. The rearrangement links TRBV3-1 to TRBJ1-6; TRBD1 might be the D (5 bases). Deletions cut 5 bases from V and 5 bases from J, with 16 bases between. Per the germline V gene, CDR1 is LGHDT and CDR2 is YNNKEL (reference sequence). This CDR3 contains 16 residues. The CDR3 reads CASSERGMGDNSPLHF. The CDR3, as DNA: TGTGCCAGCAGCGAGCGGGGGATGGGAGATAATTCACCCCTCCACTTT. Combining the CDR3 with reference TRBV3-1 and TRBJ1-6 gives the whole variable domain DTAVSQTPKYLVTQMGNDKSIKCEQNLGHDTMYWYKQDSKKFLKIMFSYNNKELIINETVPNRFSPKSPDKAHLNLHINSLELGDSAVYFCASSERGMGDNSPLHFGNGTRLTVT.